This T cell receptor beta chain was sequenced in a study of cytomegalovirus exposure and HLA in healthy donors. Study-wide points: Several top significant clusters appeared, in a later analysis, to be linked to common viral pathogens. Accurate HLA-A and HLA-B prediction from TCR beta sequences was reported for most subjects.

The V end lost 4 bases, the J end lost 4 bases, and 12 bases lay between the germline ends. The CDR3 extends over 14 amino acids. In germline, CDR1 is MRHNA, CDR2 SNTAGT. The study ran its PCR with 60 Vbeta and 13 Jbeta primers. TCRdb's copy holds only in-frame clones and misses some; the assay was immunoSEQ multiplex PCR. The table includes around 110,000 clones, about 85% detected once. This clone was observed a handful of times. Its matching antigen is unknown. V usage is TRBV6-4 and J usage is TRBJ2-3; D remains ambiguous. This receptor was obtained from a man younger than 45 in good health and CMV-seronegative. Sequencing used PBMCs. The chain's CDR3 is CASSVQVGSDTQYF. CDR3 sequence (DNA): TGTGCCAGCAGTGTCCAGGTTGGGTCAGATACGCAGTATTTT.